Listed here is a single TCR beta chain. Antigen: not known. At the DNA level, this CDR3 is encoded by other sequences in the same sample as well. This CDR3 comprises 11 residues. V shed 7 bases and J shed 4 bases, with 11 bases lying between them. Looked up from germline, CDR1 is SQVTM and CDR2 is ANQGSEA. Isolated RNA was reverse transcribed in full, so expressed TCRB transcripts were sequenced. Sequencing used immunoSEQ multiplex PCR; TCRdb keeps in-frame clones, though not all of them. This sample has a few hundred thousand clones; around 19% occur once, and the top ten carry approximately 0.043%. This sample stems from a study of beta chain features in type 1 diabetes. Study outcomes and limitations: Within the patient group, naive, central memory and Treg TCRB repertoires appeared more similar to each other than within healthy donors. When Type 1 diabetes patients were examined, their TCRB CDR3s proved moderately but significantly shorter in all four CD4+ subsets.

The chain employs TRBV29-1 and TRBJ2-7; a weak D match, TRBD2 (6 bases). The sequencing input was naive CD4+ T cells from blood. This clonotype originated in a woman aged 18-35 years in good health. The CDR3 DNA follows: TGCAGCGCCACCGGGAGTTACGAGCAGTACTTC. As protein: CSATGSYEQYF.